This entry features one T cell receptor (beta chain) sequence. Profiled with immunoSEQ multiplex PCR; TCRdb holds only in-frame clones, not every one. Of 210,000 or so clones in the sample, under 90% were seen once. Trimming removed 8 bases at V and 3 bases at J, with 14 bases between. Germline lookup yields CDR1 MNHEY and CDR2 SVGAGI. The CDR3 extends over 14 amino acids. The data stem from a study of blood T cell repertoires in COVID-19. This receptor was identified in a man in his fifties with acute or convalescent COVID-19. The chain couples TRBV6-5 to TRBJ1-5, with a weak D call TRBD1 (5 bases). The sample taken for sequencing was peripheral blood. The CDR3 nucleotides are TGTGCCAGCTATTCAGGGTCGATCAATCAGCCCCAGCATTTT. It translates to CASYSGSINQPQHF.